This T cell receptor (beta chain) was identified during a study of patients and donors after allogeneic stem cell transplantation. MiXCR, run by TCRdb on the RT-PCR reads, gives a single entry per CDR3 protein. The sample lists 390,000 or so distinct CDR3 sequences, roughly 17% occurring once. Sequenced input: blood, either unsorted or a sorted T cell fraction (not recorded which). The origin of this receptor is a human donor who was either an allogeneic HSCT recipient or a stem cell or donor lymphocyte infusion donor (not recorded which). It is not recorded whose cells these are; they may come from a transplant donor.

CDR3 coding DNA: TGTGCCACCAGTGATTTAAGAACCCAAGAGACCCAGTACTTC. Its protein is CATSDLRTQETQYF. The J gene is TRBJ2-5, the V gene TRBV24-1; D ambiguous. Looked up from germline, CDR1 is KGHDR and CDR2 is SFDVKD. The CDR3 is made up of 14 amino acids. V was clipped by 1 base and J by 1 base, with 6 bases between them.